This TCR beta chain was identified during a study of shared clonotypes between healthy human individuals. V was pared by 4 bases and J by 0 bases, with 12 bases between. Germline values: CDR1 SQVTM, CDR2 ANQGSEA. The CDR3 loop spans 14 amino acids. Only in-frame clones appear in the TCRdb table, and some are missing; sequencing was by immunoSEQ multiplex PCR. The repertoire holds millions of clones, with 90% to 95% as singletons. The clonotype comes from a man aged 18 to 30 in good health. The material sequenced was naive CD4+ T cells sorted from blood. Specified subset: CD45RA+ positively selected. The chain carries TRBV29-1 and TRBJ1-1, with D possibly TRBD1 on 5 matching bases. The CDR3 sequence: CSVGPGGMNTEAFF. The CDR3 bases are TGCAGCGTTGGTCCGGGGGGAATGAACACTGAAGCTTTCTTT. The full variable domain, its missing parts supplied by reference TRBV29-1 and TRBJ1-1, is SAVISQKPSRDICQRGTSLTIQCQVDSQVTMMFWYRQQPGQSLTLIATANQGSEATYESGFVIDKFPISRPNLTFSTLTVSNMSPEDSSIYLCSVGPGGMNTEAFFGQGTRLTVV.